Listed below are T cell receptor beta chains from one sample, sequenced in a study of shared clonotypes between healthy human individuals. Some clones are missing from TCRdb's copy, which holds only in-frame ones; the method was immunoSEQ multiplex PCR. The profile shows roughly 2,000,000 clones, approximately 94% of them singletons. What was sequenced was naive CD8+ T cells sorted from blood. These receptors came from a young man in good health. Each CDR3 is given with its conserved first and last residue. D genes are given only for firm matches. Clone size is given for some rows only: seen once, a few or many times, or a class if the clone is expanded.

TRBV13	-	TRBJ2-5	TRBD2	CASSLRVAGTRETQYF	TGTGCCAGCAGCTTAAGAGTAGCGGGGACCCGGGAGACCCAGTACTTC
TRBV4-3	-	TRBJ2-2	TRBD2	CASSQEGLAGGNTGELFF	TGCGCCAGCAGCCAAGAAGGGTTAGCGGGAGGGAACACCGGGGAGCTGTTTTTT
TRBV6-6	-	TRBJ2-3	-	CASSRDGGSTDTQYF	TGTGCCAGCAGTCGGGACGGGGGTAGCACAGATACGCAGTATTTT
TRBV5-1	-	TRBJ2-7	TRBD1	CASSVGGRSYEQYF	TGCGCCAGCAGCGTAGGGGGCCGTTCCTACGAGCAGTACTTC
TRBV5-6	-	TRBJ2-1	TRBD2	CASSLGGLAGVNEQFF	TGTGCCAGCAGCTTGGGGGGTCTAGCGGGAGTCAATGAGCAGTTCTTC
TRBV7-6	-	TRBJ2-2	TRBD2	CASSHGGLAGSTGELFF	TGTGCCAGCAGCCACGGTGGGCTAGCGGGTTCCACCGGGGAGCTGTTTTTT
TRBV5-4	-	TRBJ2-1	-	CASSLGENEQFF	TGTGCCAGCAGCTTGGGTGAGAATGAGCAGTTCTTC
TRBV5-6	-	TRBJ2-3	-	CASSNDADTQYF	TGTGCCAGCTCTAACGACGCAGATACGCAGTATTTT
TRBV7-9	-	TRBJ2-7	TRBD1	CASSSTGVPYEQYF	TGTGCCAGCAGCTCGACAGGGGTTCCCTACGAGCAGTACTTC
TRBV27	-	TRBJ2-1	TRBD2	CASSPGLALYNEQFF	TGTGCCAGCAGTCCCGGACTAGCTTTATACAATGAGCAGTTCTTC
TRBV27	-	TRBJ2-5	-	CASSKPGVQETQYF	TGTGCCAGCAGTAAACCGGGAGTACAAGAGACCCAGTACTTC
TRBV27	-	TRBJ1-2	TRBD1	CASRQGDIENYGYTF	TGTGCCAGCCGACAGGGGGACATAGAGAACTATGGCTACACCTTC
TRBV9	-	TRBJ2-5	-	CASSVLQDPQETQYF	TGTGCCAGCAGCGTATTACAGGACCCCCAAGAGACCCAGTACTTC
TRBV7-9	-	TRBJ1-5	-	CASSLMETNQPQHF	TGTGCCAGCAGCTTAATGGAAACTAATCAGCCCCAGCATTTT
TRBV13	-	TRBJ2-5	-	CASSPRGRETQYF	TGTGCCAGCAGCCCTAGGGGAAGGGAGACCCAGTACTTC
TRBV4-1	-	TRBJ2-7	TRBD1	CASSHPGQQTYEQYF	TGCGCCAGCAGCCACCCGGGACAGCAAACCTACGAGCAGTACTTC
TRBV21-1	-	TRBJ1-3	-	CASSKGARRGASGNTIYF	TGTGCCAGCAGCAAAGGGGCGCGGAGGGGAGCCTCTGGAAACACCATATATTTT
TRBV27	-	TRBJ2-1	-	CASSLQGQGEQFF	TGTGCCAGCAGCCTACAGGGTCAAGGTGAGCAGTTCTTC
TRBV7-9	-	TRBJ2-3	-	CASSLELAGSTDTQYF	TGTGCCAGCAGCTTAGAACTAGCCGGTAGCACAGATACGCAGTATTTT
TRBV5-4	-	TRBJ2-1	TRBD1	CASSNRDRGDEQFF	TGTGCCAGCAGCAACCGGGACAGGGGTGATGAGCAGTTCTTC
TRBV12-5	-	TRBJ2-1	TRBD2	CASGSAGLAGRIDEQFF	TGTGCTAGTGGTTCCGCCGGACTAGCGGGAAGGATCGATGAGCAGTTCTTC
TRBV9	-	TRBJ2-7	-	CASSVEDLADSYEQYF	TGTGCCAGCAGCGTAGAAGATTTGGCTGACTCCTACGAGCAGTACTTC
TRBV4-3	-	TRBJ1-2	TRBD1	CASSQARQGDYGYTF	TGCGCCAGCAGCCAAGCGAGACAGGGTGACTATGGCTACACCTTC
TRBV13	-	TRBJ2-5	TRBD1	CASSSEGDSQETQYF	TGTGCCAGCAGCTCCGAGGGGGACAGTCAAGAGACCCAGTACTTC
TRBV28	-	TRBJ1-5	TRBD1	CASSPSTGISNQPQHF	TGTGCCAGCAGTCCTTCGACAGGGATTAGCAATCAGCCCCAGCATTTT
TRBV6-5	-	TRBJ2-1	-	CASSYSRENEQFF	TGTGCCAGCAGTTACAGCCGTGAGAATGAGCAGTTCTTC
TRBV27	once	TRBJ2-1	-	CASSPVGLASYNEQFF	TGTGCCAGCAGCCCCGTCGGGCTAGCCTCCTACAATGAGCAGTTCTTC
TRBV7-8	-	TRBJ2-7	-	CASSVKRGASYEQYF	TGTGCCAGCAGCGTCAAACGGGGGGCCTCCTACGAGCAGTACTTC
TRBV7-2	-	TRBJ1-2	TRBD1	CASSPTGEPPYGYTF	TGTGCCAGCAGCCCAACAGGGGAACCTCCCTATGGCTACACCTTC
TRBV27	-	TRBJ1-6	-	CASSPTWPEGPLHF	TGTGCCAGCAGTCCAACCTGGCCGGAAGGACCCCTCCACTTT
TRBV4-3	-	TRBJ2-7	TRBD1	CASSLTTGTGYEQYF	TGCGCCAGCAGCCTGACGACCGGGACAGGCTACGAGCAGTACTTC
TRBV4-1	-	TRBJ2-1	TRBD1	CASSQVLGDSSYNEQFF	TGCGCCAGCAGCCAAGTGCTCGGGGACAGCTCCTACAATGAGCAGTTCTTC
TRBV5-1	-	TRBJ2-7	-	CASSIGTLLGYEQYF	TGCGCCAGCAGCATCGGGACGCTTCTGGGATACGAGCAGTACTTC
TRBV2	-	TRBJ1-4	-	CASSEARLVGGSLEKLFF	TGTGCCAGCAGTGAAGCACGCCTTGTGGGTGGGAGTTTAGAAAAACTGTTTTTT
TRBV4-3	once	TRBJ1-1	-	CASSQDGWKEAFF	TGCGCCAGCAGCCAAGACGGGTGGAAGGAAGCTTTCTTT
TRBV5-4	-	TRBJ2-5	TRBD2	CASSWTSGAETQYF	TGTGCCAGCAGCTGGACTAGCGGGGCAGAGACCCAGTACTTC
TRBV5-6	-	TRBJ1-2	-	CASSSVTYSNYGYTF	TGTGCCAGCAGCTCCGTAACATACTCTAACTATGGCTACACCTTC
TRBV6-5	-	TRBJ2-5	-	CASSYRGIQETQYF	TGTGCCAGCAGTTATCGCGGGATCCAAGAGACCCAGTACTTC
TRBV5-8	-	TRBJ2-1	-	CASSPTDSYNEQFF	TGTGCCAGCAGCCCTACGGACAGCTACAATGAGCAGTTCTTC
TRBV13	-	TRBJ2-7	TRBD2	CASSLAAGGEQYF	TGTGCCAGCAGCTTAGCAGCGGGGGGAGAGCAGTACTTC
TRBV27	once	TRBJ2-5	TRBD2	CASSLSASGGYYQETQYF	TGTGCCAGCAGTTTATCTGCTAGCGGGGGGTACTACCAAGAGACCCAGTACTTC
TRBV15	-	TRBJ1-2	-	CATSEGEAGFYGYTF	TGTGCCACCAGCGAGGGGGAGGCGGGTTTCTATGGCTACACCTTC
TRBV7-6	-	TRBJ2-7	-	CASSLTEGDEQYF	TGTGCCAGCAGCTTAACGGAAGGCGACGAGCAGTACTTC
TRBV5-4	-	TRBJ2-4	-	CASSLSMGARVQYF	TGTGCCAGCAGCTTGTCCATGGGGGCGCGCGTTCAGTACTTC
TRBV27	-	TRBJ2-3	TRBD2	CASSPGTSGAPDTQYF	TGTGCCAGCAGTCCGGGGACTAGCGGTGCCCCAGATACGCAGTATTTT
TRBV11-2	-	TRBJ1-4	-	CASSLGEKLFF	TGTGCCAGCAGCTTAGGGGAAAAACTGTTTTTT
TRBV4-3	-	TRBJ2-7	-	CASSQEAGQNYEQYF	TGCGCCAGCAGCCAAGAAGCGGGACAGAACTACGAGCAGTACTTC
TRBV5-6	-	TRBJ1-5	-	CASSLIYSNQPQHF	TGTGCCAGCAGCTTGATCTATAGCAATCAGCCCCAGCATTTT
TRBV27	once	TRBJ2-7	-	CASSPTGSYEQYF	TGTGCCAGCAGTCCGACTGGATCCTACGAGCAGTACTTC
TRBV7-9	-	TRBJ1-5	-	CASQLVGGNANQPQHF	TGTGCCAGCCAGCTCGTAGGGGGGAATGCCAATCAGCCCCAGCATTTT
TRBV4-1	-	TRBJ2-2	-	CASSQFGELFF	TGCGCCAGCAGCCAGTTCGGGGAGCTGTTTTTT
TRBV2	-	TRBJ1-6	TRBD1	CASRDRVSPLHF	TGTGCCAGCAGAGACAGGGTTTCACCCCTCCACTTT
TRBV27	-	TRBJ1-5	-	CASRTGTHNQPQHF	TGTGCCAGCAGAACCGGGACGCACAATCAGCCCCAGCATTTT
TRBV4-1	-	TRBJ1-2	TRBD1	CASSPGQGNYGYTF	TGCGCCAGCAGCCCCGGACAGGGGAACTATGGCTACACCTTC
TRBV11-2	-	TRBJ2-2	TRBD1	CASSLARQGWGTGELFF	TGTGCCAGCAGCTTAGCCCGACAGGGGTGGGGCACCGGGGAGCTGTTTTTT
TRBV6-4	-	TRBJ2-1	TRBD2	CASSDEGGGAVDEQFF	TGTGCCAGCAGTGACGAGGGCGGGGGGGCCGTAGATGAGCAGTTCTTC
TRBV2	-	TRBJ2-7	TRBD1	CASTDRVGYEQYF	TGTGCCAGCACCGACAGGGTTGGCTACGAGCAGTACTTC
TRBV7-7	-	TRBJ2-5	TRBD1	CASSSTWDSFETQYF	TGTGCTAGCAGCTCCACCTGGGACAGTTTTGAGACCCAGTACTTC
TRBV6-6	-	TRBJ2-7	TRBD2	CASSYERGGMDEQYF	TGTGCCAGCAGTTACGAGAGGGGAGGGATGGACGAGCAGTACTTC
TRBV28	-	TRBJ2-5	-	CASSSTEVGLETQYF	TGTGCCAGCAGCTCGACAGAGGTTGGGTTGGAGACCCAGTACTTC